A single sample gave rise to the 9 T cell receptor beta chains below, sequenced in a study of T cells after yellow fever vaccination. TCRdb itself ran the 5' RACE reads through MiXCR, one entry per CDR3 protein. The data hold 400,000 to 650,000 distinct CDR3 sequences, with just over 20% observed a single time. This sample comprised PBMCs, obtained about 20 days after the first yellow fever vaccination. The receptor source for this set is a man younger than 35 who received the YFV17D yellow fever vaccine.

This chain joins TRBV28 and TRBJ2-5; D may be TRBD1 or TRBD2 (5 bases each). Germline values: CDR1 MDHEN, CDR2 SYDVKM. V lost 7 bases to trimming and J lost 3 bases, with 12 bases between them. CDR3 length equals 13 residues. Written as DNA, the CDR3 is TGTGCCAGCAACCCGGGACGCGAAGAGACCCAGTACTTC. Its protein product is CASNPGREETQYF.

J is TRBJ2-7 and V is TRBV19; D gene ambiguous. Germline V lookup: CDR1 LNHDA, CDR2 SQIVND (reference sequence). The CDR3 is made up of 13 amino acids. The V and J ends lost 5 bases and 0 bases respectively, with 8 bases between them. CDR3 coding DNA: TGTGCCAGTAGTTCCTCGAGCTCCTACGAGCAGTACGTC. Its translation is CASSSSSSYEQYV.

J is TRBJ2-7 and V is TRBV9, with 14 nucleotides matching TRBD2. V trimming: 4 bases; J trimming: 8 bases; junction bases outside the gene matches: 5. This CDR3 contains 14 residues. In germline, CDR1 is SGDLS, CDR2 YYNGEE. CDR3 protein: CASSLGLAGEKQYF. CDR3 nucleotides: TGTGCCAGCAGCCTGGGACTAGCGGGGGAGAAGCAGTACTTC.

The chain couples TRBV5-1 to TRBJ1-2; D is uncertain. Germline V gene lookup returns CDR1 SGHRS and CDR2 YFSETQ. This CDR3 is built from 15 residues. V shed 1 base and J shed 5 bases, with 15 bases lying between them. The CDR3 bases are TGCGCCAGCAGCTTGTTAAGGGAGACGGCTTATGGCTACACCTTC. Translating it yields CASSLLRETAYGYTF.

DNA of the CDR3: TGCGCCAGCAGCCTAAAGAACGGCGCTACCCGCACAGATACGCAGTATTTT. Translated: CASSLKNGATRTDTQYF. The gene calls are TRBV4-1 and TRBJ2-3, with D unclear. From germline, CDR1 is MGHRA and CDR2 YSYEKL. The V end was cut by 4 bases, the J end by 1 base, with 18 bases between. The CDR3 is 17 residues long.

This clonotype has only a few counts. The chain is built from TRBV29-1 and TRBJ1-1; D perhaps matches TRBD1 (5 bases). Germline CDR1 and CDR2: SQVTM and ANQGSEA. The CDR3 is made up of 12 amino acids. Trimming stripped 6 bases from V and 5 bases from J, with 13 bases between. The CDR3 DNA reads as TGCAGCGTCAAAACAGGTTTAACTGAAGCTTTCTTT. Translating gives CSVKTGLTEAFF.

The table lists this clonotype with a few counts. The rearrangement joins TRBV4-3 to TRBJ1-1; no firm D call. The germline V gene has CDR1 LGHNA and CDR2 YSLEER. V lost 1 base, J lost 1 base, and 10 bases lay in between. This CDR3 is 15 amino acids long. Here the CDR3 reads CASSQGGRPNTEAFF. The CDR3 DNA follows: TGCGCCAGCAGCCAAGGAGGGAGGCCGAACACTGAAGCTTTCTTT.

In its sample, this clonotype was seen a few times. The CDR3 region has the DNA TGTGCCAGCAGCCCCTCCAAATTCGAGCAGTACTTC. Protein: CASSPSKFEQYF. V and J are TRBV12-3 or TRBV12-4 and TRBJ2-7, with unresolved D. The CDR3 covers 12 residues. Trimming pared 6 bases from V and 6 bases from J, leaving 12 bases between.

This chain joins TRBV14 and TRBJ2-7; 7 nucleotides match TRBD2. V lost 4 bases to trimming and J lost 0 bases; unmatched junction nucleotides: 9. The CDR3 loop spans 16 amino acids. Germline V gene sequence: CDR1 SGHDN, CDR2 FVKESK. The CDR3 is CASSRTAGETSYEQYF. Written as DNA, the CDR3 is TGTGCCAGCAGCCGGACCGCGGGGGAGACCTCCTACGAGCAGTACTTC.